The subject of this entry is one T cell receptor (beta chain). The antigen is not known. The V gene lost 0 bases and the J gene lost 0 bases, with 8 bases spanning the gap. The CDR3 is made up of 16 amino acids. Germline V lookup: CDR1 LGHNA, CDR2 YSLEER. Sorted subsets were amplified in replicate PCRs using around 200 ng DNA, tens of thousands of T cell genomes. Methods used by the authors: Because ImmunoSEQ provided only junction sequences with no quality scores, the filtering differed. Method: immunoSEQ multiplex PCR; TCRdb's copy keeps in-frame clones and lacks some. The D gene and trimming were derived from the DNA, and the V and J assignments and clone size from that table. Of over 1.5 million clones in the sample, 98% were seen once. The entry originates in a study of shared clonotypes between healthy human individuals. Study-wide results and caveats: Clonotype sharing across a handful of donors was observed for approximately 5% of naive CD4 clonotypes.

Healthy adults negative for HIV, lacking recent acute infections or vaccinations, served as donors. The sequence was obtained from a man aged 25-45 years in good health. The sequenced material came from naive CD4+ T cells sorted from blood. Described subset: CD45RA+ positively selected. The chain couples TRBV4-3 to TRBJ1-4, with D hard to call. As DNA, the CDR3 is TGCGCCAGCAGCCAAGATTTAGTTCCAACTAATGAAAAACTGTTTTTT. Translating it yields CASSQDLVPTNEKLFF.